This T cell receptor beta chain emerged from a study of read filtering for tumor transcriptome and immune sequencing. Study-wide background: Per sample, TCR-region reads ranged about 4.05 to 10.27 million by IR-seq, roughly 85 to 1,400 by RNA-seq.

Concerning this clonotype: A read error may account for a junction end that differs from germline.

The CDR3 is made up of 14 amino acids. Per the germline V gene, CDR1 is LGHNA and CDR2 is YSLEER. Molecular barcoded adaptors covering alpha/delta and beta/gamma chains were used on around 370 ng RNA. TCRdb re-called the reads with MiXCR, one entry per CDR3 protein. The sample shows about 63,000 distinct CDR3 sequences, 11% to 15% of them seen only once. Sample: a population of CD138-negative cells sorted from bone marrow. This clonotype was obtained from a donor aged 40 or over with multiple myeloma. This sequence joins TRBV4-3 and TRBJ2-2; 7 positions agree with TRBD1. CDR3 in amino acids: CASSHYRGSGEPFF. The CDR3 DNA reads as TGCGCCAGCAGCCATTACAGGGGTTCCGGGGAGCCGTTTTTT.